The sequence of this T cell receptor (beta chain) was determined in a study of T cells in localized non-small cell lung cancer. Study results and caveats: Median roughly 57 top-100 tumor clones were shared with paired adjacent lung. The study sequenced only one region of the tumor. As a result, intratumor heterogeneity could not be excluded and remains possible. Higher T cell density in the blood was associated with longer overall survival, whereas higher adjacent-lung clonality associated with shorter survival. Uninvolved adjacent lung had higher T cell clonality than tumor and all other tissues.

Profiling relied on immunoSEQ multiplex PCR, and the TCRdb table lists in-frame clones only, not all of them. Among 3,000 to 4,000 clones listed, 25% to 35% were seen once. The CDR3 is made up of 15 amino acids. The V and J ends lost 1 base and 7 bases respectively, with 14 bases between them. In germline, CDR1 is SGHRS, CDR2 YFSETQ. In the case of this clone: Its antigen is as yet unknown.

The sequencing here drew on lung tumor tissue, taken before any cancer treatment. The source of this sequence is a female donor at least 60 years old with stage I lung adenocarcinoma. The chain joins TRBV5-1 to TRBJ1-4; a weak D match, TRBD1 (5 bases). This chain's CDR3 is CASSLIGGGSEKLFF. CDR3 nucleotide sequence: TGCGCCAGCAGCTTGATCGGGGGTGGGAGTGAAAAACTGTTTTTT.